These 5 T cell receptor beta chains were sequenced from one sample in a study of CD8 T cells in Susac syndrome. With random hexamers, roughly 0.45 to 1 ug RNA was reverse transcribed. A single record per CDR3 protein comes from TCRdb applying MiXCR to the immunoSEQ multiplex PCR reads. The profile shows 110,000 or so distinct CDR3 sequences, about 95% of them singletons. The specimen was CD4+ T cells from PBMCs. These TCRs come from a human donor in good health.

The rearrangement uses TRBV2 and TRBJ1-6; D uncertain. Trimming took off 9 bases at V and 8 bases at J, with 14 bases between the two ends. This CDR3 has 13 amino acids. CDR1 is SNHLY, CDR2 FYNNEI, per germline. CDR3: CARGEREDSPLHF. CDR3 bases: TGTGCCAGGGGAGAGAGAGAGGATTCACCCCTCCACTTT.

The chain has TRBV24-1 and TRBJ1-2; D is undetermined. Germline CDR1 KGHDR, CDR2 SFDVKD. Trimming shortened V by 3 bases and J by 3 bases, and 7 bases separated the two germline ends. The CDR3 is 13 amino acids. CDR3: CATSDTTDYGYTF. CDR3 DNA sequence: TGTGCCACCAGTGATACGACTGACTATGGCTACACCTTC.

This clonotype has a handful of counts. V is TRBV28 and J is TRBJ2-5; TRBD1 aligns across 8 bases. The V and J ends lost 6 bases and 2 bases, in that order; junction bases with no gene match: 8. Germline assignment: CDR1 MDHEN and CDR2 SYDVKM. The length of the CDR3 is 15 residues. The CDR3 DNA reads as TGTGCCAGCAGCCGACAGGGGTTGGGTCAAGAGACCCAGTACTTC. Translation gives CASSRQGLGQETQYF.

This clonotype turned up a few times. The rearrangement links TRBV25-1 to TRBJ2-3; D gene ambiguous. The CDR3 covers 14 residues. The V gene lost 1 base and the J gene lost 2 bases, with 7 bases spanning the gap. The V gene's germline CDR1 is MGHDK and CDR2 SYGVNS. CDR3 amino acids: CASSEWVATDTQYF. The CDR3 DNA reads as TGTGCCAGCAGTGAATGGGTAGCCACAGATACGCAGTATTTT. The variable domain in full, with the rest retrieved from reference TRBV25-1 and TRBJ2-3, is EADIYQTPRYLVIGTGKKITLECSQTMGHDKMYWYQQDPGMELHLIHYSYGVNSTEKGDLSSESTVSRIRTEHFPLTLESARPSHTSQYLCASSEWVATDTQYFGPGTRLTVL.

A few counts support this clonotype. V usage is TRBV29-1 and J usage is TRBJ2-5; a weak D match, TRBD1 (5 bases). Trimming took off 7 bases at V and 3 bases at J, with 15 bases between the two ends. The germline V gene has CDR1 SQVTM and CDR2 ANQGSEA. This CDR3 contains 13 residues. CDR3 region: CSATQAVEETQYF. DNA for the CDR3: TGCAGCGCAACACAGGCAGTCGAAGAGACCCAGTACTTC.